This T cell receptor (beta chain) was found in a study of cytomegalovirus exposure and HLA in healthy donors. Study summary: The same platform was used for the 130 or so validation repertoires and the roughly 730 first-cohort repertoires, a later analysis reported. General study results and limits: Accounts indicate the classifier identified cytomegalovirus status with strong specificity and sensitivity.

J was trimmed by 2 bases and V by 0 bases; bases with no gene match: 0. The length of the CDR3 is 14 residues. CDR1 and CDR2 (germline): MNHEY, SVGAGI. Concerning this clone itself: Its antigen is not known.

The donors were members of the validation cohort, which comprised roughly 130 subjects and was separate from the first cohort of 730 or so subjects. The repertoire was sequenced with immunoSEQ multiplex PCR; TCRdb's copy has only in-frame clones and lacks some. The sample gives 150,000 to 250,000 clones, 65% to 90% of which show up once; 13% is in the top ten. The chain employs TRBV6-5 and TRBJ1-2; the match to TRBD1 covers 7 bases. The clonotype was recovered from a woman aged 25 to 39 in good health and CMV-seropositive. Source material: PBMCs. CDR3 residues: CASSYSTGNYGYTF. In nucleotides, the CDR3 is TGTGCCAGCAGTTACTCGACAGGGAACTATGGCTACACCTTC.